One sample yielded the 6 T cell receptor beta chains listed below, sequenced in a study of T cells expressing NK-cell markers (dated by TCRdb to 2018 to 2021). The method behind the library was 5' RACE. Sequencing instrument: Illumina HiSeq 2000. TCRdb reprocessed the reads, so every CDR3 protein sequence counts as one entry and DNA is not shown. The sample's clone listing holds 350,000 to 400,000 distinct CDR3 sequences. Clones ranked in the top ten supply roughly 10% of the sample. The sample taken for sequencing was blood T cells: a sorted CD56 or NKG2C T cell subset, CD4+ or CD8+ T cells, or bulk PBMC T cells (not recorded which). The source is a woman in her 50s in good health. Donor details come from another sample of the same person, matched by shared clones.

The chain is built from TRBV24-1 and TRBJ1-3; TCRdb picks TRBD1, but there is no DNA to check that call. Germline lookup yields CDR1 KGHDR and CDR2 SFDVKD. CDR3 length: 14 residues. CDR3 loop: CATSRGDSGNTIYF.

The chain couples TRBV28 to TRBJ1-1; TCRdb gives TRBD1 as the D gene, but with no DNA this cannot be confirmed. The CDR3 consists of 13 residues. Per the germline V gene, CDR1 is MDHEN and CDR2 is SYDVKM. The chain's CDR3 is CASRGDRDTEAFF.

This sequence joins TRBV5-1 and TRBJ2-2; the D gene TCRdb calls, TRBD1, cannot be checked with no DNA. CDR1 and CDR2 from the germline V gene are SGHRS and YFSETQ. The CDR3 spans 16 residues. The CDR3 loop is CASSWMGQGGTGELFF.

The chain has TRBV4-2 and TRBJ2-2; TCRdb indicates TRBD2, and absent DNA this call remains unverified. Germline CDR1 and CDR2: LGHNA and YNFKEQ. The CDR3 runs to 21 residues. CDR3: CASSQDLLYGTPVRKAGELFF.

The chain carries TRBV9 and TRBJ2-7; TCRdb names TRBD1, which stays unverified in the absence of DNA. This CDR3 spans 14 amino acids. Looked up from germline, CDR1 is SGDLS and CDR2 is YYNGEE. The CDR3 loop reads CASSVLGQGSEQYF.

V and J are TRBV5-1 and TRBJ2-3; TCRdb designates TRBD2, a call that cannot be tested without DNA. This CDR3 is 15 amino acids long. CDR1 is SGHRS and CDR2 is YFSETQ in the germline V gene. The CDR3: CASSVGESSTDTQYF. The variable domain in full, completed from reference TRBV5-1 and TRBJ2-3, reads KAGVTQTPRYLIKTRGQQVTLSCSPISGHRSVSWYQQTPGQGLQFLFEYFSETQRNKGNFPGRFSGRQFSNSRSEMNVSTLELGDSALYLCASSVGESSTDTQYFGPGTRLTVL.